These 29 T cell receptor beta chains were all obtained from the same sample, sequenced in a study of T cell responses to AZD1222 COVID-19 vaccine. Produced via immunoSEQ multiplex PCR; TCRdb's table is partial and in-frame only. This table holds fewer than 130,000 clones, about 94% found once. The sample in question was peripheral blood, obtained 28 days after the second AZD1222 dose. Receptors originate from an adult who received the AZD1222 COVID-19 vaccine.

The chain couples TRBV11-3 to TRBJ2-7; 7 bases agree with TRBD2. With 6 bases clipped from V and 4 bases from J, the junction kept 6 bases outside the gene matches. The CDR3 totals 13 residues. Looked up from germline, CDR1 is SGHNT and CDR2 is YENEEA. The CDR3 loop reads CASRSGGGYEQYF. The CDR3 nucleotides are TGTGCCAGCAGGAGTGGGGGGGGATACGAGCAGTACTTC.

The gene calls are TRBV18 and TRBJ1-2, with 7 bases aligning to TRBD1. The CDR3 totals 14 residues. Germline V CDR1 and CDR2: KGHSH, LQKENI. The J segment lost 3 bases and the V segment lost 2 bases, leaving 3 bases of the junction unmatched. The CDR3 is CASSPRDSHYGYTF. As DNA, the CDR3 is TGTGCCAGCTCACCAAGGGACAGCCACTATGGCTACACCTTC.

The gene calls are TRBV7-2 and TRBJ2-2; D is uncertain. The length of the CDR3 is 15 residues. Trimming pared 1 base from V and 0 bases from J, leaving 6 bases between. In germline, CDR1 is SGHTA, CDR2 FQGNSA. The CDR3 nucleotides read TGTGCCAGCAGCTTAGACGCCGCGAACACCGGGGAGCTGTTTTTT. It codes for CASSLDAANTGELFF.

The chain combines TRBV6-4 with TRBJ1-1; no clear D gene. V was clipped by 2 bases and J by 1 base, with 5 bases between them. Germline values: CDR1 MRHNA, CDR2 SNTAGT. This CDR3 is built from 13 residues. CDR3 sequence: CASSDRENTEAFF. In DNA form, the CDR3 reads TGTGCCAGCAGTGACAGAGAGAACACTGAAGCTTTCTTT.

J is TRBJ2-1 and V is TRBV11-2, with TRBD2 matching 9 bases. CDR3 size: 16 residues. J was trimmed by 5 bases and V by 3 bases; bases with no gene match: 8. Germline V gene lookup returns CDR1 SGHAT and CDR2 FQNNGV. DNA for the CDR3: TGTGCCAGCAGCTTTTATTTAGCGGGGGATAACAATGAGCAGTTCTTC. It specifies CASSFYLAGDNNEQFF.

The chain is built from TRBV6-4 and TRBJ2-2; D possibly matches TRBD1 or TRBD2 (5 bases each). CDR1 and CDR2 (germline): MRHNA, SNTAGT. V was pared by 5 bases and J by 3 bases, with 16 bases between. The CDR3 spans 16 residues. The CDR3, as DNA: TGTGCCAGCAGTATGAAGGATGGGACCCACACCGGGGAGCTGTTTTTT. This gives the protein CASSMKDGTHTGELFF.

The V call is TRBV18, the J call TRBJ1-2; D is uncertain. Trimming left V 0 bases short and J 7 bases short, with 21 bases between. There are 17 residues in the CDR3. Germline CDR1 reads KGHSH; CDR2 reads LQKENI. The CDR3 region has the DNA TGTGCCAGCTCACCACCTCTGGAGGGAAACGAGCGCCGTGGCTACACCTTC. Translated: CASSPPLEGNERRGYTF.

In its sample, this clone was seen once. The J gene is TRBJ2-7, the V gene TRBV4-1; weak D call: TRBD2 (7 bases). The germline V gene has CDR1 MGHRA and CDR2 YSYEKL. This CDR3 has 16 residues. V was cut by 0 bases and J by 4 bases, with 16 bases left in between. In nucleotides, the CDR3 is TGCGCCAGCAGCCAAGATCCCTTAGGGGGGGGTTACGAGCAGTACTTC. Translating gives CASSQDPLGGGYEQYF.

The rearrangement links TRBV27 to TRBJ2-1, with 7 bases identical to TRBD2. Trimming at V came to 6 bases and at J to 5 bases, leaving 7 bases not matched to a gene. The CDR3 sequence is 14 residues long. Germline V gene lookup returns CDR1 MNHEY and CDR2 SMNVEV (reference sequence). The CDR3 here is CASRIGTTNNEQFF. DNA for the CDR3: TGTGCCAGCAGGATCGGGACTACCAACAATGAGCAGTTCTTC.

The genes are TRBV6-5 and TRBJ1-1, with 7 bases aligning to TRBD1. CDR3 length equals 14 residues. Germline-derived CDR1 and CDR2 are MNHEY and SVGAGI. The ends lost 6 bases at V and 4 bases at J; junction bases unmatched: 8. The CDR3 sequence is CASRLDRSVTEAFF. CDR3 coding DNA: TGTGCCAGCAGACTGGACAGGTCTGTCACTGAAGCTTTCTTT.

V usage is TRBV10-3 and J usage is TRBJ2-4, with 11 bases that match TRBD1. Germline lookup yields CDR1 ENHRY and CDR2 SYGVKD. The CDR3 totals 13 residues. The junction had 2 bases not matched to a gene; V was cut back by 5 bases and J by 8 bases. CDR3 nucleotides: TGTGCCATCAGTCCGGGACAGGGGGACATTCAGTACTTC. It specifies CAISPGQGDIQYF.

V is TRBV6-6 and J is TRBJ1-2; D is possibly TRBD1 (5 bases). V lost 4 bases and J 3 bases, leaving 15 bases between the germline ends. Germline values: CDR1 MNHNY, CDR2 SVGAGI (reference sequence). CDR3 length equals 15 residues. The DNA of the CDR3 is TGTGCCAGCAGTTCGGCGGCAGCGGGGGACTATGGCTACACCTTC. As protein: CASSSAAAGDYGYTF.

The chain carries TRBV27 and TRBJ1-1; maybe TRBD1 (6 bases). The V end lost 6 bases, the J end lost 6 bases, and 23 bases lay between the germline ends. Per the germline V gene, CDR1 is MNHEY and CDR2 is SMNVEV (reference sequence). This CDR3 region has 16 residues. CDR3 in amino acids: CASSPGDWKFVSEAFF. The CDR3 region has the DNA TGTGCCAGCAGCCCAGGGGATTGGAAATTCGTGTCTGAAGCTTTCTTT.

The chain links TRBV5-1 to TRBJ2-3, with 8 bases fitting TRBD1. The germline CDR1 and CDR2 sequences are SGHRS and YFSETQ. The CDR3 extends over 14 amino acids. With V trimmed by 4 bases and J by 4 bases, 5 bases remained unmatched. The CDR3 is CASSERQGPDTQYF. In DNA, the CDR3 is TGCGCCAGCAGCGAAAGACAGGGGCCAGATACGCAGTATTTT.

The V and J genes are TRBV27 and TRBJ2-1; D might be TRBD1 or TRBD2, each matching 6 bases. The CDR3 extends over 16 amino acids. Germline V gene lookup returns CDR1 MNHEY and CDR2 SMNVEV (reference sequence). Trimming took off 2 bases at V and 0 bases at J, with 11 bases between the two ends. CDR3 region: CASSLGGGPSYNEQFF. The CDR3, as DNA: TGTGCCAGCAGTTTAGGAGGGGGTCCCTCCTACAATGAGCAGTTCTTC.

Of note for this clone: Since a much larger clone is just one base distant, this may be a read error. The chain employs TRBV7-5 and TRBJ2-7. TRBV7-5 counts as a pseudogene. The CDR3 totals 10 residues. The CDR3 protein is CASGGCVEYF. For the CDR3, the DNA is TGTGCCAGCGGTGGCTGCGTAGAGTACTTC.

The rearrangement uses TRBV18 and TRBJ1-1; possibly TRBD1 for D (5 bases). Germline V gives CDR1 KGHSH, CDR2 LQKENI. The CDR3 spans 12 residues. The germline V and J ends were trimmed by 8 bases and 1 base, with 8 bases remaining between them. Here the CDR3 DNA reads TGTGCCAGCCAGGGAGGGAACACTGAAGCTTTCTTT. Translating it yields CASQGGNTEAFF.

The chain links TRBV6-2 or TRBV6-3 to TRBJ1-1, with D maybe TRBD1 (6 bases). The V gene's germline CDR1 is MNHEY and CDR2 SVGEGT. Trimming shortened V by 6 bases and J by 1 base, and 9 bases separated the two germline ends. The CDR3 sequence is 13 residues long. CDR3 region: CASSPRGNTEAFF. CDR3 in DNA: TGTGCCAGCAGCCCCAGGGGGAACACTGAAGCTTTCTTT.

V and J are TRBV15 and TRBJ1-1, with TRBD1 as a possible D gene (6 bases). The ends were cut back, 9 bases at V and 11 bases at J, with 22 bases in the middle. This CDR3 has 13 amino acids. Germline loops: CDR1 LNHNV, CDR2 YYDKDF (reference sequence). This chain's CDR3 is CATSGVGGTTAFF. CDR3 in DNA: TGTGCCACGTCAGGGGTTGGAGGAACTACGGCTTTCTTT.

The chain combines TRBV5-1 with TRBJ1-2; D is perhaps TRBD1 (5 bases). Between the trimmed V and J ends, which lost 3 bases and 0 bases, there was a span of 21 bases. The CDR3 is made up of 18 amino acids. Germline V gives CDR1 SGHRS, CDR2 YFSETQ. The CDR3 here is CASSWGRDGSLANYGYTF. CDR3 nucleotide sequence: TGCGCCAGCAGCTGGGGACGGGACGGGAGCCTAGCTAACTATGGCTACACCTTC.

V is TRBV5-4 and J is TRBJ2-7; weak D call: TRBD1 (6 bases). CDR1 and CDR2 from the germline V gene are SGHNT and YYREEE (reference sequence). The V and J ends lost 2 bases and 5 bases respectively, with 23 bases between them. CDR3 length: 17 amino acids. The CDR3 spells CASSLSVRTAIPHEQYF. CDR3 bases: TGTGCCAGCAGCTTAAGTGTCCGGACAGCTATCCCCCACGAGCAGTACTTC.

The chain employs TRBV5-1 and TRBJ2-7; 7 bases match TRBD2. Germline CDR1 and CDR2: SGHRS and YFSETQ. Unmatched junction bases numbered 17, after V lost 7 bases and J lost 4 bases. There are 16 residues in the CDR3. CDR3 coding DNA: TGCGCCAGCGCTCCGACCCTAGCGGACCTGGGGTACGAGCAGTACTTC. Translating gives CASAPTLADLGYEQYF.

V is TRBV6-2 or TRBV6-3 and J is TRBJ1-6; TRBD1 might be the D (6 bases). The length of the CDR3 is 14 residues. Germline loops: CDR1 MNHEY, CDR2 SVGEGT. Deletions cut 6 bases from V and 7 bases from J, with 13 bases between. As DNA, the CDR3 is TGTGCCAGCAGCCCCGCAGGGGACAATTCACCCCTCCACTTT. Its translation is CASSPAGDNSPLHF.

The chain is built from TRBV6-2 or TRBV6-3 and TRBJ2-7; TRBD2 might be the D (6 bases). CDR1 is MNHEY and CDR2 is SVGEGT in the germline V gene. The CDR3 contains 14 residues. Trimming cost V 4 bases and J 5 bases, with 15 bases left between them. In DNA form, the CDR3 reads TGTGCCAGCAGTTTCCTCAGGGAGGCGGACGAGCAGTACTTC. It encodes CASSFLREADEQYF.

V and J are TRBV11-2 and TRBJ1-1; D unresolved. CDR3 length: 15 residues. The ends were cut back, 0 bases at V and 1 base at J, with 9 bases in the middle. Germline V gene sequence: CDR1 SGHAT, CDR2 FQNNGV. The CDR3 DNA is TGTGCCAGCAGCTTAGAAATATTGGCGAACACTGAAGCTTTCTTT. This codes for CASSLEILANTEAFF. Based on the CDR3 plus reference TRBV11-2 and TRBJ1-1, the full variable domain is EAGVAQSPRYKIIEKRQSVAFWCNPISGHATLYWYQQILGQGPKLLIQFQNNGVVDDSQLPKDRFSAERLKGVDSTLKIQPAKLEDSAVYLCASSLEILANTEAFFGQGTRLTVV.

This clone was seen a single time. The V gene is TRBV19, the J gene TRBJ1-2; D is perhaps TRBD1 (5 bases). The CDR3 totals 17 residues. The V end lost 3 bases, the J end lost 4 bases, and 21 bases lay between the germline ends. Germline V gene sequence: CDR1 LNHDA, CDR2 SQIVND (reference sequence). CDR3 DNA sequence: TGTGCCAGTAGTATCGGTGGCAGGGACCTCAGGATCTATGGCTACACCTTC. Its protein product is CASSIGGRDLRIYGYTF.

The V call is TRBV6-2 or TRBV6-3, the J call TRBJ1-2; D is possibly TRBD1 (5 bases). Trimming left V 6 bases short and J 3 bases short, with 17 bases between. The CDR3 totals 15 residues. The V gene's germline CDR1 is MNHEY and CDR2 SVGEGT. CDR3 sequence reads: CASSPQGSSYYGYTF. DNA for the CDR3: TGTGCCAGCAGCCCCCAGGGATCCTCTTACTATGGCTACACCTTC.

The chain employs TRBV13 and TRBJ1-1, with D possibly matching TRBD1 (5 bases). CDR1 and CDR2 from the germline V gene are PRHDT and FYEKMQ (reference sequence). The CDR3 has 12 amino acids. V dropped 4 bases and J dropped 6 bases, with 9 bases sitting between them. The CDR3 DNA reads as TGTGCCAGCAGCTCCCAACAGGCTGAAGCTTTCTTT. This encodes CASSSQQAEAFF.

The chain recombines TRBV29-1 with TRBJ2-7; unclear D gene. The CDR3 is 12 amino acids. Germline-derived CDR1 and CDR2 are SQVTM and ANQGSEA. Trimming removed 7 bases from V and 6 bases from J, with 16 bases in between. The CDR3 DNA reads TGCAGCGCTACCTTTTCACGCTCCGAGCAGTACTTC. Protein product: CSATFSRSEQYF.